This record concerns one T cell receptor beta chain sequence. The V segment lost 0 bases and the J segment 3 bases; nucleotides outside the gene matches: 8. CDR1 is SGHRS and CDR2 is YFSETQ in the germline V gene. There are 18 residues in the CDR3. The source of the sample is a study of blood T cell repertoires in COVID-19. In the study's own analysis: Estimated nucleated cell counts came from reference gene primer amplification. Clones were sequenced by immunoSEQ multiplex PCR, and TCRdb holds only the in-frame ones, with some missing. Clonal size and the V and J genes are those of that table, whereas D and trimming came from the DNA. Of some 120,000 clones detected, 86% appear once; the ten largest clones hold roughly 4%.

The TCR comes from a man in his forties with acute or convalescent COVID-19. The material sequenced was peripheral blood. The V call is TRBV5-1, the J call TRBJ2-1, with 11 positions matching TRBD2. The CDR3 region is CASSLGTSGGRHYNEQFF. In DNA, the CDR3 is TGCGCCAGCAGCTTGGGAACTAGCGGGGGCCGCCACTACAATGAGCAGTTCTTC. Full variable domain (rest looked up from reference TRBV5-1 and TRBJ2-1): KAGVTQTPRYLIKTRGQQVTLSCSPISGHRSVSWYQQTPGQGLQFLFEYFSETQRNKGNFPGRFSGRQFSNSRSEMNVSTLELGDSALYLCASSLGTSGGRHYNEQFFGPGTRLTVL.